This T cell receptor (beta chain) was captured in a study of T-cell reconstitution after alpha-beta-depleted transplantation in children. The CDR3 totals 14 residues. J was trimmed by 2 bases and V by 0 bases; bases with no gene match: 1. Germline CDR1 DFQATT, CDR2 SNEGSKA (reference sequence). Findings and caveats of the study: In patients about two months after transplant, alpha-beta T cells reportedly arose from several hundred expanded graft clones. T-cell counts and diversity were attributed mostly to newly produced T cells one year after transplant. It was surviving recipient T cells and thymic progenitors that gave some patients high TCRbeta diversity at day 60.

The TCRbeta library incorporated unique molecular identifiers. TCRdb itself ran the PCR reads through MiXCR, one entry per CDR3 protein. The table has approximately 1,000,000 distinct CDR3 sequences, under 30% seen once. In its sample, this clonotype was seen a few times. Its antigen is not known. This chain connects TRBV20-1 to TRBJ2-3; 8 nucleotides align to TRBD1. Source: PBMCs, mostly from graft donor cells, taken 360 days after TCRalphabeta/CD19-depleted stem cell transplant. This clonotype originated in a boy less than two years old who had a stem cell transplant for SCID, so the T cells may come from the graft donor. The CDR3 reads CSARDQGATDTQYF. As DNA, the CDR3 is TGCAGTGCTAGAGATCAGGGGGCCACAGATACGCAGTATTTT.